Only one count was recorded for the clone carrying this T cell receptor beta chain. Using immunoSEQ multiplex PCR, the repertoire was profiled, and TCRdb retains in-frame clones only, with some absent. The sample contains over 950,000 clones, roughly 80% of which appear only once. This record comes from a study of shared clonotypes between healthy human individuals. Background on the study: Each donor's CD4 naive and CD4 memory cells filled three plates apiece, CD8 naive two, and CD8 memory one.

There were only Caucasian adults among the donors, and all lived in Nashville, Tennessee. The TCR originated in a man in his late teens or twenties in good health. Some clones in this sample may be carry-over from other donors' samples. Material: memory CD4+ T cells from PBMCs. Subset in this sample: CD45RA-negative fraction.

The CDR3 loop is CASGWRLGNEKLFF. In DNA form, the CDR3 reads TGTGCCAGCGGATGGCGACTGGGTAATGAAAAACTGTTTTTT. V is TRBV4-2 and J is TRBJ1-4; D not certain. This CDR3 is 14 amino acids long. V shed 8 bases and J shed 4 bases, with 14 bases lying between them. Germline CDR1 reads LGHNA; CDR2 reads YNFKEQ.